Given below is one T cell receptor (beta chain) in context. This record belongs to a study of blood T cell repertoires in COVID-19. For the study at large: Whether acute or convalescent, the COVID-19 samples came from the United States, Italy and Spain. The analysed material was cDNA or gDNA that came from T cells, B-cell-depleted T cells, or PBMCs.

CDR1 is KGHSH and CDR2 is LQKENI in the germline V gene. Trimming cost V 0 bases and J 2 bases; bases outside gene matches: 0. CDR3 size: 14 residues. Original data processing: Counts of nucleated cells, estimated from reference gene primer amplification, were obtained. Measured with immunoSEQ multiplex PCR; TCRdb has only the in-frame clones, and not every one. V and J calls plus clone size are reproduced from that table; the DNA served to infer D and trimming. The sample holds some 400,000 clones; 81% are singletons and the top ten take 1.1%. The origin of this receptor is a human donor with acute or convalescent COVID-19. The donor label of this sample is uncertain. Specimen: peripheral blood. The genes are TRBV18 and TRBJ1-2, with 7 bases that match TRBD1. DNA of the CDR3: TGTGCCAGCTCACCACCGGGACAGAACTATGGCTACACCTTC. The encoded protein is CASSPPGQNYGYTF.